The clone carrying this T cell receptor (beta chain) was counted ten times or more. Antigen specificity is unknown. A much bigger clone sits one base away, suggesting this may be a read error. These data are taken from a study of regulatory T cells in long-lasting Graves disease. Study conclusions and caveats: Relative to newly diagnosed Graves' patients, persistent ones had lower TCR diversity. Repertoires from persistent disease leaned toward TRBV28, TRBJ1-2 and TRBJ2-5.

TCR beta libraries were built with iRepertoire HTBI primers and Arm-PCR of CDR3 regions. TCRdb passed the multiplex PCR reads through MiXCR, listing each CDR3 protein once. Here the sample spans some 340,000 distinct CDR3 sequences, 20% to 25% being singletons. Specified time point: persistent/refractory GD, antithyroid drugs over 5 years with positive TRAb. There was RNA extracted from PBMCs, and the TCR library was made from it. Germline-derived CDR1 and CDR2 are MDHEN and SYDVKM. CDR3 length: 16 amino acids. Trimming took off 5 bases at V and 2 bases at J, with 18 bases between the two ends. The source is a woman between 35 and 50 years old with Graves disease. This rearrangement joins TRBV28 to TRBJ1-1, with D possibly TRBD1 on 5 matching bases. Specimen: peripheral blood mononuclear cells (PBMCs), collected when the disease was refractory, from a patient treated with antithyroid drugs. The CDR3 reads CASSAPRQIINTEAFF. The CDR3 DNA sequence: TGTGCCAGCAGTGCCCCGAGACAGATAATAAACACTGAAGCTTTCTTT.